The 21 T cell receptor beta chains given below trace back to one sample, sequenced in a study of T cells in Graves' hyperthyroidism and ophthalmopathy. It was RNA transcripts that yielded the amplified TCR beta CDR3 regions. The study used the HTBI primer set for a first-round RT-PCR of the TCR CDR3. MiXCR, run by TCRdb on the multiplex PCR reads, gives a single entry per CDR3 protein. The data hold roughly 250,000 distinct CDR3 sequences, with 20% to 25% observed a single time. The sample was blood. The receptors were sampled from a man aged 25 to 40 with Graves' ophthalmopathy.

The chain combines TRBV18 with TRBJ2-7; 8 nucleotides agree with TRBD1. The CDR3 spans 14 residues. After removal of 4 bases from V and 5 bases from J, the junction contained 7 bases not matched to a gene. Germline-derived CDR1 and CDR2 are KGHSH and LQKENI. The CDR3 DNA follows: TGTGCCAGCTCACTCGGACAGGGAAACGACGAGCAGTACTTC. Its translation is CASSLGQGNDEQYF. Using reference TRBV18 and TRBJ2-7 for the parts outside the CDR3, the full variable domain is NAGVMQNPRHLVRRRGQEARLRCSPMKGHSHVYWYRQLPEEGLKFMVYLQKENIIDESGMPKERFSAEFPKEGPSILRIQQVVRGDSAAYFCASSLGQGNDEQYFGPGTRLTVT.

The rearrangement uses TRBV10-3 and TRBJ1-5; D call uncertain. CDR3 length equals 13 residues. The germline CDR1 and CDR2 sequences are ENHRY and SYGVKD. V lost 4 bases and J lost 8, with 12 bases in between. The CDR3 DNA reads as TGTGCCATCAGTGTTCTAAAAGGTGAGCCCCAGCATTTT. Amino acids: CAISVLKGEPQHF.

The chain combines TRBV2 with TRBJ1-1; D uncertain. Trimming left V 6 bases short and J 6 bases short, with 14 bases between. The CDR3 has 13 amino acids. From germline, CDR1 is SNHLY and CDR2 FYNNEI. CDR3 DNA sequence: TGTGCCAGCAGGACGCAGGAGAGGGCTGAAGCTTTCTTT. Amino acid sequence: CASRTQERAEAFF.

This clonotype was picked up a small number of times. J is TRBJ2-2 and V is TRBV7-6, with 13 bases that match TRBD2. Losses at the gene ends were 5 bases for V and 6 bases for J; bases not matched to a gene: 6. The CDR3 loop spans 16 amino acids. Germline-derived CDR1 and CDR2 are SGHVS and FNYEAQ. This CDR3 reads CASSVGLAGEAGELFF. CDR3 nucleotides: TGTGCCAGCAGCGTTGGACTAGCGGGAGAAGCCGGGGAGCTGTTTTTT.

The table lists this clonotype with a few counts. J is TRBJ2-1 and V is TRBV24-1, with a weak D call TRBD2 (6 bases). V lost 2 bases, J lost 2 bases, and 12 bases lay in between. Germline V gene data show CDR1 as KGHDR and CDR2 as SFDVKD. CDR3 length: 16 amino acids. CDR3 residues: CATSDSRGKAYNEQFF. The DNA for the CDR3 is TGTGCCACCAGTGATTCCCGGGGGAAGGCCTACAATGAGCAGTTCTTC.

This clonotype was counted many times. The chain employs TRBV2 and TRBJ2-5, with 10 positions matching TRBD1. From germline, CDR1 is SNHLY and CDR2 FYNNEI. The CDR3 is 14 amino acids. With V trimmed by 4 bases and J by 4 bases, 3 bases remained unmatched. CDR3 DNA: TGTGCCAGCAGTGGACAGGGGGCAGTAGAGACCCAGTACTTC. Translation: CASSGQGAVETQYF.

This clonotype has just a few counts. The chain carries TRBV10-3 and TRBJ2-5; 11 bases map to TRBD1. The CDR3 totals 14 residues. Germline CDR1 is ENHRY and CDR2 is SYGVKD. The CDR3 spells CAMARTGGEETQYF. The DNA of the CDR3 is TGTGCTATGGCGAGGACAGGGGGCGAGGAGACCCAGTACTTC.

This clonotype was seen ten or more times. The rearrangement joins TRBV30 to TRBJ1-2, with D possibly TRBD1 on 6 matching bases. There are 15 residues in the CDR3. Germline V lookup: CDR1 GTSNPN, CDR2 SVGIG (reference sequence). The germline V and J ends were trimmed by 6 bases and 0 bases, with 17 bases remaining between them. The CDR3 DNA reads TGTGCCTGCCTTTTGGGGGGCCGGGCTAACTATGGCTACACCTTC. It codes for CACLLGGRANYGYTF.

This clonotype was counted only a few times. The chain uses TRBV29-1 and TRBJ2-1, with 7 bases fitting TRBD1. The V gene end was trimmed by 6 bases and the J gene end by 3 bases; junction bases not matched to a gene: 8. In germline, CDR1 is SQVTM, CDR2 ANQGSEA. This CDR3 has 14 amino acids. The CDR3 spells CSVRTGLIYNEQFF. CDR3 DNA sequence: TGCAGCGTACGGACAGGACTGATCTACAATGAGCAGTTCTTC.

This clonotype was counted a few times. J is TRBJ1-5 and V is TRBV7-9, with a possible D match to TRBD1 (6 bases). V gave up 2 bases and J gave up 0 bases, with 11 bases separating them. CDR3 length: 16 amino acids. Germline CDR1 reads SEHNR; CDR2 reads FQNEAQ (reference sequence). CDR3 coding DNA: TGTGCCAGCAGCTTAAAGGGGGATTCTAGCAATCAGCCCCAGCATTTT. Translation: CASSLKGDSSNQPQHF.

This clonotype was detected many times. At one of its ends the junction is not consistent with the germline gene, which may arise from a read error. The rearrangement links TRBV11-2 to TRBJ2-1, with D perhaps being TRBD1 or TRBD2 (5 bases each). Germline V lookup: CDR1 SGHAT, CDR2 FQNNGV. The CDR3 runs 15 residues. The CDR3 DNA follows: TGTGCCAGCAGCTCAAACAGGACTTCCTCCAATGAGCAGTTCTTC. Translating it yields CASSSNRTSSNEQFF.

This clonotype showed up many times. V is TRBV7-9 and J is TRBJ1-5, with D possibly being TRBD1 (6 bases). CDR3 length equals 13 residues. V was trimmed by 5 bases and J by 7 bases, leaving 12 bases between them. Germline CDR1 is SEHNR and CDR2 is FQNEAQ (reference sequence). The CDR3 DNA reads as TGTGCCAGCAGCGTGGGGGGCGGACAGCCCCAGCATTTT. Protein product: CASSVGGGQPQHF. The full variable domain, with the rest looked up from reference TRBV7-9 and TRBJ1-5, is DTGVSQNPRHKITKRGQNVTFRCDPISEHNRLYWYRQTLGQGPEFLTYFQNEAQLEKSRLLSDRFSAERPKGSFSTLEIQRTEQGDSAMYLCASSVGGGQPQHFGDGTRLSIL.

At least ten counts were recorded for this clonotype. The chain has TRBV11-3 and TRBJ2-3, with D possibly matching TRBD1 (5 bases). The CDR3 is made up of 14 amino acids. Trimming stripped 5 bases from V and 2 bases from J, with 11 bases between. Germline values: CDR1 SGHNT, CDR2 YENEEA. CDR3 in amino acids: CASSSQGITDTQYF. DNA of the CDR3: TGTGCCAGCAGCAGCCAGGGAATCACAGATACGCAGTATTTT.

This clonotype has a handful of counts. This chain uses TRBV10-3 with TRBJ1-2; D perhaps matches TRBD1 (5 bases). V was shortened by 0 bases and J by 6 bases, with 11 bases between the two germline ends. This CDR3 comprises 14 residues. Germline-derived CDR1 and CDR2 are ENHRY and SYGVKD. This CDR3 reads CAISESGGDHGYTF. CDR3 sequence (DNA): TGTGCCATCAGTGAGTCAGGCGGGGACCATGGCTACACCTTC.

This clonotype was observed many times. The chain links TRBV7-2 to TRBJ2-1, with 14 bases lining up with TRBD2. Trimming took 5 bases from V and 8 from J; bases not matched to a gene: 5. This CDR3 has 15 residues. CDR1 and CDR2 (germline): SGHTA, FQGNSA. The chain's CDR3 is CASSKTSGRGHEQFF. The DNA for the CDR3 is TGTGCCAGCAGCAAGACTAGCGGGAGGGGTCATGAGCAGTTCTTC.

The rearrangement joins TRBV6-1 to TRBJ1-2; the D is unclear. There are 13 residues in the CDR3. The V end was cut by 3 bases, the J end by 0 bases, with 5 bases between. The germline gives CDR1 MNHNS, CDR2 SASEGT. The CDR3 nucleotides read TGTGCCAGCAGTGAGATAGCTAACTATGGCTACACCTTC. Encoded protein: CASSEIANYGYTF.

This clonotype was seen only a few times. The V and J genes are TRBV2 and TRBJ1-4; D not certain. This CDR3 comprises 12 residues. V lost 3 bases, J lost 9 bases, and 8 bases lay in between. Per the germline V gene, CDR1 is SNHLY and CDR2 is FYNNEI. The chain's CDR3 is CASSDEGQKLFF. The CDR3 region has the DNA TGTGCCAGCAGTGATGAAGGACAAAAACTGTTTTTT.

This clonotype has a handful of counts. The chain combines TRBV29-1 with TRBJ2-7, with 12 bases matching TRBD2. V shed 6 bases, J shed 6 bases, and the junction held 3 bases outside the gene matches. In germline, CDR1 is SQVTM, CDR2 ANQGSEA. CDR3 length: 12 amino acids. The CDR3 sequence is CSVRTSGTEQYF. CDR3 nucleotide sequence: TGCAGCGTACGGACTAGCGGGACCGAGCAGTACTTC.

This rearrangement joins TRBV7-9 to TRBJ1-1; 7 bases align to TRBD1. V was clipped by 3 bases and J by 2 bases; unmatched bases: 6. The germline CDR1 and CDR2 sequences are SEHNR and FQNEAQ (reference sequence). The CDR3 contains 15 residues. Written as DNA, the CDR3 is TGTGCCAGCAGCTTTAGCCGGACAGGAAACACTGAAGCTTTCTTT. Protein: CASSFSRTGNTEAFF. The full variable domain, completed using reference TRBV7-9 and TRBJ1-1, is DTGVSQNPRHKITKRGQNVTFRCDPISEHNRLYWYRQTLGQGPEFLTYFQNEAQLEKSRLLSDRFSAERPKGSFSTLEIQRTEQGDSAMYLCASSFSRTGNTEAFFGQGTRLTVV.

The chain uses TRBV6-9 and TRBJ1-2; TRBD1 agrees at 7 bases. The length of the CDR3 is 15 residues. CDR1 is MNHGY, CDR2 SVAAGI, per germline. With V trimmed by 6 bases and J by 4 bases, 11 bases remained unmatched. CDR3 bases: TGTGCCAGCAGCCCTACCTACAGGGGTCTCTATGGCTACACCTTC. Amino acid sequence: CASSPTYRGLYGYTF.

The sample holds a few counts of this clonotype. V and J are TRBV20-1 and TRBJ1-1; perhaps TRBD1 as D (5 bases). The germline V and J ends were trimmed by 3 bases and 4 bases, with 15 bases remaining between them. Germline V gene sequence: CDR1 DFQATT, CDR2 SNEGSKA (reference sequence). CDR3 length: 14 residues. The CDR3: CSARAMGGSTEAFF. The CDR3 nucleotides read TGCAGTGCTAGGGCTATGGGGGGTAGCACTGAAGCTTTCTTT.